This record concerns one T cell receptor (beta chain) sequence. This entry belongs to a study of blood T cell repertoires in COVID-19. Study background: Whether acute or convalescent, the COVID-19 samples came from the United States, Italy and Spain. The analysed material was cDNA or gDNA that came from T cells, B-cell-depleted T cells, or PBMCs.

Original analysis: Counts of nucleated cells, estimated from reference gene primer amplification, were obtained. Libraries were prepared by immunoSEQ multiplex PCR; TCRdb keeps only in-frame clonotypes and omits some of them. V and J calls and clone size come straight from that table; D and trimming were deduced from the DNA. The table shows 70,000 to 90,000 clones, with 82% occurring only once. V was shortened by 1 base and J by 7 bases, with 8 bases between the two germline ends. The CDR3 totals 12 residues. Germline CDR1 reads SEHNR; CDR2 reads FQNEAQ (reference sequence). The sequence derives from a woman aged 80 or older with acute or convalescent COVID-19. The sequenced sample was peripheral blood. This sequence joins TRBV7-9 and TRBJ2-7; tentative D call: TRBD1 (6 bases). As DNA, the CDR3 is TGTGCCAGCAGCTTAGTTCAGGGGGAGCAGTACTTC. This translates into CASSLVQGEQYF.